This TCR beta chain was retrieved from a study of cytomegalovirus exposure and HLA in healthy donors. The PCR used 60 Vbeta and 13 Jbeta primers. Profiling relied on immunoSEQ multiplex PCR, and the TCRdb table lists in-frame clones only, not all of them. The sample has about 65,000 clones, around three quarters seen once. Note on this clone: Its antigen is unknown.

Germline CDR1 reads MNHEY; CDR2 reads SMNVEV (reference sequence). J lost 3 bases, V lost 5 bases, and 6 bases had no gene match. This CDR3 is built from 14 residues. Study findings and constraints: Rare TCR sequences predominated, though certain public TCRs were found in many donors. Earlier findings revealed that most TCR beta V segments proved productive either about 87% or about 30% of the time.

V and J are TRBV27 and TRBJ1-1; 7 nucleotides match TRBD1. The receptor's source is a woman aged 25 to 45 in good health and CMV-seronegative. The specimen was PBMCs. The CDR3 here is CASSTTGVYTEAFF. In nucleotides, the CDR3 is TGTGCCAGCAGTACTACAGGGGTTTACACTGAAGCTTTCTTT.